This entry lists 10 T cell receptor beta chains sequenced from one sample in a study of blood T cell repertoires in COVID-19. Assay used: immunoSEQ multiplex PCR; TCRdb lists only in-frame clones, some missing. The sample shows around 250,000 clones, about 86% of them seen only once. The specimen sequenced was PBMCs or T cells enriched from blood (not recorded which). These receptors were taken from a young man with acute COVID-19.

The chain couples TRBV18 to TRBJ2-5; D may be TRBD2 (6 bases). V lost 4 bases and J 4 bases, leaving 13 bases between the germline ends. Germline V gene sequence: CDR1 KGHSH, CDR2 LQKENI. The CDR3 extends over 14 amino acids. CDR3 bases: TGTGCCAGCTCACAGCGCGGGACTTCAGAGACCCAGTACTTC. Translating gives CASSQRGTSETQYF.

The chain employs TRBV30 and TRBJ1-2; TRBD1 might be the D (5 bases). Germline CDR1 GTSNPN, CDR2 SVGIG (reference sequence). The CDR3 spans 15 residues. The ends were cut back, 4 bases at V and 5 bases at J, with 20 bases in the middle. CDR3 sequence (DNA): TGTGCCTGGACCAAGACAGACGGCCTTAAGTATGGCTACACCTTC. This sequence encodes CAWTKTDGLKYGYTF.

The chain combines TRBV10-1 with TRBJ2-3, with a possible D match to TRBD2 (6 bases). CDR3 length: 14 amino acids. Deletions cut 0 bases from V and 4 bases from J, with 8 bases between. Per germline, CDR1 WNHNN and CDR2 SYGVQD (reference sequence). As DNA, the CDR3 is TGCGCCAGCAGTGAGTCGGGAGGTTCAGATACGCAGTATTTT. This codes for CASSESGGSDTQYF.

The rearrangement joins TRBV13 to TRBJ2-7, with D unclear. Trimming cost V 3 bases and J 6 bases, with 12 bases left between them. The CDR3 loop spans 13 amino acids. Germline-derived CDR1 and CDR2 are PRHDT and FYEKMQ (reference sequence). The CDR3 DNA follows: TGTGCCAGCAGCTTCCGTCATCGGGTCGAGCAGTACGTC. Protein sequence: CASSFRHRVEQYV.

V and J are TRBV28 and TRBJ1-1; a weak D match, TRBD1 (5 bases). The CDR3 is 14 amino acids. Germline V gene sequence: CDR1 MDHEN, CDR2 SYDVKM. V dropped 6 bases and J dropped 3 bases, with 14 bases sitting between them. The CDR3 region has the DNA TGTGCCAGCAGCACCAATCAGGGATACACTGAAGCTTTCTTT. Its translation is CASSTNQGYTEAFF.

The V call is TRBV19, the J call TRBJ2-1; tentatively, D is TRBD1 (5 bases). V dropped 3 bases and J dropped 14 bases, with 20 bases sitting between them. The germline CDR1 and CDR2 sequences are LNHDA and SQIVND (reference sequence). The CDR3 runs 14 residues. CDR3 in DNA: TGTGCCAGTAGTATTGACAGCGTGGGCTCAATTAAGTTCTTC. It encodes CASSIDSVGSIKFF. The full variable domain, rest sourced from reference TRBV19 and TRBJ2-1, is DGGITQSPKYLFRKEGQNVTLSCEQNLNHDAMYWYRQDPGQGLRLIYYSQIVNDFQKGDIAEGYSVSREKKESFPLTVTSAQKNPTAFYLCASSIDSVGSIKFFGPGTRLTVL.

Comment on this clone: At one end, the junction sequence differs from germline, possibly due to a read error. CDR3 in amino acids: CASSLSGDRSEKLFF. Here the CDR3 DNA reads TGTGCCAGCAGCTTGTCTGGGGACAGGTCTGAAAAACTGTTTTTT. This chain connects TRBV5-1 to TRBJ1-4; 8 positions match TRBD1. The CDR3 consists of 15 residues. CDR1 and CDR2 (germline): SGHRS, YFSETQ.

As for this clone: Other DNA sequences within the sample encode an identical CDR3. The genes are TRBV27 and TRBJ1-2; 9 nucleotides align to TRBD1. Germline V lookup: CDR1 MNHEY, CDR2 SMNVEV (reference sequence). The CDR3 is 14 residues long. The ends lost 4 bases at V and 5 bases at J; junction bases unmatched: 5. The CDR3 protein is CASSWGQGGYGYTF. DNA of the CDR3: TGTGCCAGCAGTTGGGGACAGGGAGGGTATGGCTACACCTTC.

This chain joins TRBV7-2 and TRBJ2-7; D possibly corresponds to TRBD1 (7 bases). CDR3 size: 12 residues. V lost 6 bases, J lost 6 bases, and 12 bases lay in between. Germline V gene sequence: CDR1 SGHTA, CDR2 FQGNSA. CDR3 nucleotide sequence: TGTGCCAGCAGTTCAGGGGGGCTCGAGCAGTACGTC. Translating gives CASSSGGLEQYV.

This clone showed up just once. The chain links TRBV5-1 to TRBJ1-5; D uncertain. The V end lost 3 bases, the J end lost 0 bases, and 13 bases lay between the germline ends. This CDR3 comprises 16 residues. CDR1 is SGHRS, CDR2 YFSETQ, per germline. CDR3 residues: CASSSGGSYSNQPQHF. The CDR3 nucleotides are TGCGCCAGCAGCTCTGGAGGGAGTTATAGCAATCAGCCCCAGCATTTT.